This T cell receptor (beta chain) was captured by sequencing in a study of blood T cells in healthy people across ages. A J-beta primer mix and a sample-barcoded 5' primer were used in a second PCR of about 6 to 12 cycles. TCRdb re-called the 5' RACE reads through MiXCR, storing one row per CDR3 protein. This sample has some 640,000 distinct CDR3 sequences, with 25% to 30% found just once. Trimming took off 6 bases at V and 9 bases at J, with 12 bases between the two ends. CDR3 length equals 12 residues. Germline V CDR1 and CDR2: SEHNR, FQNEAQ (reference sequence). The V call is TRBV7-9, the J call TRBJ1-5; no definite D call. This TCR came from an elderly woman in good health. Specimen: blood. The CDR3 nucleotides are TGTGCCAGCAGTCCCTTTGAGGGGCCCCAGCATTTT. This encodes CASSPFEGPQHF. The entire variable domain, with the rest obtained from reference TRBV7-9 and TRBJ1-5, is as follows: DTGVSQNPRHKITKRGQNVTFRCDPISEHNRLYWYRQTLGQGPEFLTYFQNEAQLEKSRLLSDRFSAERPKGSFSTLEIQRTEQGDSAMYLCASSPFEGPQHFGDGTRLSIL.